This T cell receptor (beta chain) appears in the sequencing data of a study of cytomegalovirus exposure and HLA in healthy donors. About the study: Most genotyped donors, 81% of around 370, had Caucasian-associated genetic ancestry. Overall study findings and caveats: A later analysis revealed that TCR association rates differed between HLA loci, peaking at DRB1 and bottoming out at HLA-C.

The study sampled nominally healthy donors, though unrecorded immune exposures were likely. The PCR used 60 Vbeta and 13 Jbeta primers. Profiled with immunoSEQ multiplex PCR; TCRdb holds only in-frame clones, not every one. This table has 180,000 or so clones, around 75% appearing once. A word on this clone: Antigen: not known.

Material for sequencing was PBMCs. The receptor was derived from a woman between 35 and 50 years old in good health and CMV-seropositive.

The CDR3, as DNA: TGTGCCAGCAGTGAAATAGCGGGGCCGAACACCGGGGAGCTGTTTTTT. It translates to CASSEIAGPNTGELFF. The chain links TRBV25-1 to TRBJ2-2, with 8 nucleotides matching TRBD2. Germline CDR1 MGHDK, CDR2 SYGVNS. The J segment lost 0 bases and the V segment lost 2 bases, leaving 2 bases of the junction unmatched. The CDR3 extends over 16 amino acids.